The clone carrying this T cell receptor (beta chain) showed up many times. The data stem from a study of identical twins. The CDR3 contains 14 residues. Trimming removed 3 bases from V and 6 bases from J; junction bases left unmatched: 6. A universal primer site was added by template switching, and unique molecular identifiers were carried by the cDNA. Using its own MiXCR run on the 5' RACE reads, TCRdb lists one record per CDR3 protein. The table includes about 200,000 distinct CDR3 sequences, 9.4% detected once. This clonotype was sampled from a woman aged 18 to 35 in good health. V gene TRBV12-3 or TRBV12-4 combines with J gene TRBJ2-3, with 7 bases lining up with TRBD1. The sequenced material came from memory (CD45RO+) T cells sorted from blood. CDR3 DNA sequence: TGTGCCAGCAGTTTTAGGGGGCACGGTGATACGCAGTATTTT. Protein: CASSFRGHGDTQYF.